Shown below are 2 T cell receptor beta chains from a single sample sequenced in a study of blood T cell repertoires in COVID-19. The method was immunoSEQ multiplex PCR; TCRdb's version includes in-frame clones alone and lacks a portion of them. Here the sample spans around 170,000 clones, approximately 85% being singletons. Sequencing was performed on PBMCs or T cells enriched from blood (not recorded which). Every receptor here comes from a woman between 18 and 29 years old who had recovered from COVID-19.

The V gene is TRBV10-3, the J gene TRBJ1-3; perhaps TRBD1 as D (5 bases). The CDR3 contains 15 residues. The V end lost 7 bases, the J end lost 1 base, and 14 bases lay between the germline ends. The V gene's germline CDR1 is ENHRY and CDR2 SYGVKD. This CDR3 is CAITGGKESGNTIYF. The CDR3 bases are TGTGCCATCACGGGGGGGAAAGAGTCTGGAAACACCATATATTTT.

DNA of the CDR3: TGTGCCAGCAGTTTATTTCCAGCTGAAGCTTTCTTT. Translation gives CASSLFPAEAFF. V and J are TRBV12-3 or TRBV12-4 and TRBJ1-1; the D is unclear. The CDR3 runs to 12 residues. Trimming removed 2 bases from V and 6 bases from J, with 7 bases in between.